This T cell receptor beta chain comes out of a study of CD8 T cells in ankylosing spondylitis. TCRdb called the 5' RACE reads again in MiXCR, with one record for every CDR3 protein. The sample includes 250,000 to 400,000 distinct CDR3 sequences, more than 9% of them seen just once. There are many counts of this clonotype. Unmatched junction bases numbered 5, after V lost 2 bases and J lost 7 bases. This CDR3 is 14 amino acids long. CDR1 is WSHSY and CDR2 is SAAADI in the germline V gene. The gene calls are TRBV10-2 and TRBJ2-1; 7 bases fit TRBD2. The sample was blood, either unsorted or a sorted T cell fraction (not recorded which). This receptor was identified in a female donor with ankylosing spondylitis or in good health (not recorded which). DNA of the CDR3: TGCGCCAGCAGTGAGAGCGGGGCTCGGAATGAGCAGTTCTTC. It translates to CASSESGARNEQFF.